This T cell receptor (beta chain) derives from a study of cytomegalovirus exposure and HLA in healthy donors. Details on this clone: Antigen unknown.

Study conclusions and caveats: TCR clusters originating in the first cohort tended to co-occur in the approximately 130 validation repertoires, according to a later analysis. Cytomegalovirus association was listed for about 150 TCR beta chains. For cytomegalovirus status, the classifier reportedly gave diagnoses with high specificity and sensitivity. Specificity for CMV antigens was confirmed in vitro for three of the CMV-associated chains.

Measured with immunoSEQ multiplex PCR; TCRdb has only the in-frame clones, and not every one. The profile shows some 140,000 clones, around 85% of them singletons. Losses at the gene ends were 4 bases for V and 2 bases for J; bases not matched to a gene: 6. CDR1 and CDR2 from the germline V gene are SGHRS and YFSETQ. This CDR3 contains 15 residues. This receptor was identified in a man younger than 35 in good health and CMV-seronegative. The chain uses TRBV5-1 and TRBJ2-1, with 7 bases matching TRBD1. The sequenced sample consisted of PBMCs. CDR3: CASSQEQGAYNEQFF. CDR3 coding DNA: TGCGCCAGCAGCCAGGAGCAGGGGGCCTACAATGAGCAGTTCTTC.